This T cell receptor beta chain was sequenced for a study of T cell changes during pregnancy in multiple sclerosis (dated by TCRdb to the late 2010s). Broadly, across the study: The study looked at changes in the T cell repertoire across pregnancy in women with multiple sclerosis.

Libraries were built with the immunoSEQ multiplex PCR assay. TCRdb stores this immuneACCESS table with in-frame sequences only. Part of the clones is absent; in the studies checked, under half of the shortfall reflects unresolved V genes, and no reason is known for the rest. The sample yields about 110,000 clones; roughly nine tenths were counted once. The ten biggest clones cover roughly 1.6% of the sample. Points on this clone: The target of this receptor is not known. Qualities for individual bases were not recorded, and no much larger clone is one base off.

CDR1 and CDR2, looked up from the germline V gene, are KGHSH and LQKENI. V drops 3 bases and J drops 4 bases, leaving 15 bases in between. The CDR3 starts with the cysteine, ends with the phenylalanine, and has 16 residues. Only the CDR3 DNA is retained, 48 bases long and in frame from the first base. The V and J genes are TRBV18 and TRBJ1-4, with a weak D call of TRBD1 (6 bases match). The sequence came from a female donor with multiple sclerosis, enrolled in a pregnancy study. The sequencing here drew on peripheral blood, taken before pregnancy. The nucleotide sequence reads TGTGCCAGCTCACCGTACGGACAGCCAAATAATGAAAAACTGTTTTTT. The encoded protein is CASSPYGQPNNEKLFF.